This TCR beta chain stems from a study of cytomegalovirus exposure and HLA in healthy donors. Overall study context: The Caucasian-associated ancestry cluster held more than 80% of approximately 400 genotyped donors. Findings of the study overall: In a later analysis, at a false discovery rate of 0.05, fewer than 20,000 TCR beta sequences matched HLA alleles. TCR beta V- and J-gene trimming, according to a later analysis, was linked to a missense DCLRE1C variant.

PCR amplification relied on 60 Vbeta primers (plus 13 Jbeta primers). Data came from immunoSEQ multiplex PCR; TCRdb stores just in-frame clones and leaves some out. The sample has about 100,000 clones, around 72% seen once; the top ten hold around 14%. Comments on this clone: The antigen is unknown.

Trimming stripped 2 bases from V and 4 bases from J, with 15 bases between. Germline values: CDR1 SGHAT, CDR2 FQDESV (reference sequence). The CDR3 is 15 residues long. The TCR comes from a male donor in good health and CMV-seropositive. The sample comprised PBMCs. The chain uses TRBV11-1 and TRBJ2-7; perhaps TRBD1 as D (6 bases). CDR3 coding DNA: TGTGCCAGCAGCTTAACCCGGGACACCCGGTACGAGCAGTACTTC. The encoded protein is CASSLTRDTRYEQYF.